The next 29 T cell receptor beta chains were all read from a single sample in a study of siplizumab effects on memory and regulatory T cells. TCRdb keeps only in-frame clones here, not all; method: immunoSEQ multiplex PCR. The table shows 90,000 to 150,000 clones, with 93% occurring only once. Sequencing input: non-Treg CD4+ T cells sorted from blood. The receptors shown here come from a human donor in good health.

The chain links TRBV5-6 to TRBJ2-3; 11 nucleotides line up with TRBD2. This CDR3 is built from 15 residues. Germline values: CDR1 SGHDT, CDR2 YYEEEE. The J segment lost 6 bases and the V segment lost 5 bases, leaving 8 bases of the junction unmatched. The CDR3 DNA is TGTGCCAGCAGACTTAGCGGGGGGGCCGCGGATACGCAGTATTTT. This translates into CASRLSGGAADTQYF.

The chain has TRBV9 and TRBJ2-7; D remains unclear. The CDR3 totals 16 residues. V lost 0 bases, J lost 2 bases, and 15 bases lay in between. Germline assignment: CDR1 SGDLS and CDR2 YYNGEE. CDR3 coding DNA: TGTGCCAGCAGCGTAGAAGACAACCCCCAGGCCTACGAGCAGTACTTC. Residues: CASSVEDNPQAYEQYF.

This clone was seen a single time. This chain connects TRBV6-1 to TRBJ2-1, with D possibly matching TRBD1 (6 bases). Germline V gives CDR1 MNHNS, CDR2 SASEGT. The CDR3 runs to 13 residues. Trimming took 6 bases from V and 4 from J, leaving 10 bases between them. This chain's CDR3 is CASSSDRYNEQFF. The CDR3 DNA reads as TGTGCCAGCAGCTCGGACAGATACAATGAGCAGTTCTTC.

The chain carries TRBV7-7 and TRBJ2-5; possibly TRBD1 or TRBD2 for D (7 bases each). The CDR3 covers 13 residues. Germline V gives CDR1 SSHAT, CDR2 FNYEAQ (reference sequence). Trimming cost V 5 bases and J 9 bases, with 16 bases left between them. CDR3 sequence (DNA): TGTGCCAGCAGCACGCGGGGGCAGGGGGCCCAGTACTTC. Translated: CASSTRGQGAQYF.

This chain uses TRBV21-1 with TRBJ1-1. TRBV21-1 represents a pseudogene. The CDR3 is 17 amino acids. CDR3 in DNA: TGTGCCAGCAGCAAAGACCCCCGCCCTGCGGTGAACACTGAAGCTTTCTTT. This gives the protein CASSKDPRPAVNTEAFF.

V gene TRBV5-1 combines with J gene TRBJ2-2; D is unclear. There are 15 residues in the CDR3. Per germline, CDR1 SGHRS and CDR2 YFSETQ. Between the trimmed V and J ends, which lost 0 bases and 4 bases, there was a span of 10 bases. The CDR3 DNA reads TGCGCCAGCAGCTTGGGACAATCGTTCACCGGGGAGCTGTTTTTT. It encodes CASSLGQSFTGELFF. The full variable domain, rest sourced from reference TRBV5-1 and TRBJ2-2, is KAGVTQTPRYLIKTRGQQVTLSCSPISGHRSVSWYQQTPGQGLQFLFEYFSETQRNKGNFPGRFSGRQFSNSRSEMNVSTLELGDSALYLCASSLGQSFTGELFFGEGSRLTVL.

This chain joins TRBV5-4 and TRBJ2-2; 11 bases map to TRBD2. Germline trimming cut 0 bases from V and 2 bases from J; bases unmatched to any gene: 3. This CDR3 comprises 17 residues. The germline gives CDR1 SGHNT, CDR2 YYREEE (reference sequence). CDR3 loop: CASSLVLAGANTGELFF. As DNA, the CDR3 is TGTGCCAGCAGCTTGGTACTAGCGGGGGCAAACACCGGGGAGCTGTTTTTT.

The chain is built from TRBV5-1 and TRBJ1-4; no reliable D call. The CDR3 runs to 14 residues. Germline V gene lookup returns CDR1 SGHRS and CDR2 YFSETQ. Trimming took off 0 bases at V and 8 bases at J, with 11 bases between the two ends. As DNA, the CDR3 is TGCGCCAGCAGCTTGGACCACGTTAAGGAAAAACTGTTTTTT. It is translated as CASSLDHVKEKLFF.

The chain has TRBV9 and TRBJ2-2, with D possibly matching TRBD1 (6 bases). The CDR3 runs 15 residues. Germline CDR1 is SGDLS and CDR2 is YYNGEE. V was clipped by 4 bases and J by 2 bases, with 12 bases between them. CDR3 DNA sequence: TGTGCCAGCAGCCCTCAGACAGGTAACACCGGGGAGCTGTTTTTT. Translating it yields CASSPQTGNTGELFF.

CDR3 DNA sequence: TGTGCCAGCAGGGGTTCTATCGAGGCAGATACGCAGTATTTT. Protein product: CASRGSIEADTQYF. The V and J genes are TRBV21-1 and TRBJ2-3; whether TRBD2, the table's D call, matches the DNA was not checked. TRBV21-1 is marked as a pseudogene. The CDR3 sequence is 14 residues long.

This rearrangement joins TRBV19 to TRBJ2-3; weak D call: TRBD1 (7 bases). CDR3 length: 12 residues. CDR1 is LNHDA and CDR2 is SQIVND in the germline V gene (reference sequence). CDR3 in DNA: TGTGCGAGTCAGGGGGGCTCAGATACGCAGTATTTT. This sequence encodes CASQGGSDTQYF.

DNA for the CDR3: TGCAGCGTCCCGGCCGTAGCTGGCTACACCTTC. Its translation is CSVPAVAGYTF. The chain couples TRBV29-1 to TRBJ1-2; D is unresolved. V was trimmed by 6 bases and J by 7 bases, leaving 12 bases between them. Germline V gene sequence: CDR1 SQVTM, CDR2 ANQGSEA. The CDR3 has 11 amino acids.

CDR3 in amino acids: CASSAGTAVQGTQYF. Written as DNA, the CDR3 is TGTGCCAGCAGCGCTGGGACCGCGGTCCAGGGTACGCAGTATTTT. The chain uses TRBV11-2 and TRBJ2-3, with D perhaps given as TRBD1 or TRBD2 (5 bases each). V lost 5 bases and J 8 bases, leaving 20 bases between the germline ends. Germline CDR1 reads SGHAT; CDR2 reads FQNNGV. The CDR3 contains 15 residues.

This clone was picked up a small number of times. The chain recombines TRBV5-1 with TRBJ1-6; TRBD1 matches 10 bases. Germline CDR1 SGHRS, CDR2 YFSETQ. The CDR3 runs 15 residues. Trimming took 4 bases from V and 7 from J; bases not matched to a gene: 5. CDR3 in DNA: TGCGCCAGCAGCATAGGGACAGGGGAGAATTCACCCCTCCACTTT. Translation: CASSIGTGENSPLHF.

The chain recombines TRBV10-2 with TRBJ1-4, with a possible D match to TRBD1 (5 bases). The CDR3 is 16 residues long. Germline CDR1 and CDR2: WSHSY and SAAADI. Deletions cut 6 bases from V and 4 bases from J, with 18 bases between. Written as DNA, the CDR3 is TGCGCCAGCAGGCCAACAGGAACGGGGATTAATGAAAAACTGTTTTTT. Its translation: CASRPTGTGINEKLFF.

The rearrangement links TRBV7-6 to TRBJ2-3; tentatively, D is TRBD1 (7 bases). V was shortened by 4 bases and J by 11 bases, with 19 bases between the two germline ends. The CDR3 loop spans 14 amino acids. Germline values: CDR1 SGHVS, CDR2 FNYEAQ. The CDR3: CASSSQERGTEQYF. The CDR3 DNA follows: TGTGCCAGCAGCTCACAAGAACGCGGGACAGAGCAGTATTTT.

The chain employs TRBV27 and TRBJ1-2; D gene uncertain. Germline V lookup: CDR1 MNHEY, CDR2 SMNVEV (reference sequence). The CDR3 is 13 amino acids. The V end was cut by 6 bases, the J end by 5 bases, with 13 bases between. CDR3 DNA sequence: TGTGCCAGCAGCCTTAGGGCTGGATATGGCTACACCTTC. Encoded protein: CASSLRAGYGYTF.

The chain uses TRBV21-1 and TRBJ1-5; the D call of TRBD1 is as the table states it, not checked on the DNA. TRBV21-1 is listed as a pseudogene. The CDR3 runs 17 residues. The CDR3 loop is CASSTWTAQTFNQPQHF. For the CDR3, the DNA is TGTGCCAGCAGCACCTGGACAGCCCAGACCTTCAATCAGCCCCAGCATTTT.

This rearrangement joins TRBV7-3 to TRBJ2-7; the D gene is possibly TRBD1 (6 bases). The ends were cut back, 6 bases at V and 0 bases at J, with 21 bases in the middle. Germline-derived CDR1 and CDR2 are SGHTA and FQGTGA. This CDR3 is built from 17 residues. The CDR3, as DNA: TGTGCCAGCAGTTCCCCCGGAGCAGGGGTAGGCTCCTACGAGCAGTACTTC. It is translated as CASSSPGAGVGSYEQYF.

This CDR3 reads CASSPRADRIFGYTF. The DNA of the CDR3 is TGTGCCAGCAGCCCCAGAGCGGACAGGATCTTTGGCTACACCTTC. This chain joins TRBV7-9 and TRBJ1-2, with 7 bases identical to TRBD1. CDR3 length: 15 amino acids. Germline-derived CDR1 and CDR2 are SEHNR and FQNEAQ (reference sequence). V gave up 5 bases and J gave up 7 bases; unmatched junction bases: 13.

This rearrangement joins TRBV7-6 to TRBJ1-2; D not resolved. V was clipped by 3 bases and J by 4 bases, with 12 bases between them. The germline gives CDR1 SGHVS, CDR2 FNYEAQ. The CDR3 is made up of 14 amino acids. CDR3: CASSLATWGYGYTF. DNA of the CDR3: TGTGCCAGCAGCTTGGCAACCTGGGGCTATGGCTACACCTTC.

CDR3 protein: CASSFQRGADTDTQYF. The CDR3 nucleotides read TGTGCCAGCAGCTTCCAGCGGGGGGCCGATACGGATACGCAGTATTTT. This chain links TRBV5-4 with TRBJ2-3, with 9 bases aligning to TRBD2. Looked up from germline, CDR1 is SGHNT and CDR2 is YYREEE (reference sequence). CDR3 length: 16 residues. V lost 2 bases and J lost 6; bases outside the gene matches: 10.

This chain links TRBV11-2 with TRBJ2-7, with TRBD2 as a possible D gene (7 bases). CDR3 length: 15 amino acids. CDR1 SGHAT and CDR2 FQNNGV come from the germline V gene. The ends were cut back, 5 bases at V and 7 bases at J, with 21 bases in the middle. CDR3 region: CASSPRGAGPGEQYF. CDR3 sequence (DNA): TGTGCCAGCAGCCCCCGGGGGGCCGGCCCGGGGGAGCAGTACTTC. The whole variable domain, remainder taken from reference TRBV11-2 and TRBJ2-7, is EAGVAQSPRYKIIEKRQSVAFWCNPISGHATLYWYQQILGQGPKLLIQFQNNGVVDDSQLPKDRFSAERLKGVDSTLKIQPAKLEDSAVYLCASSPRGAGPGEQYFGPGTRLTVT.

This chain connects TRBV7-2 to TRBJ2-7; no reliable D call. The CDR3 totals 14 residues. Trimming left V 2 bases short and J 1 base short, with 9 bases between. Germline CDR1 and CDR2: SGHTA and FQGNSA. CDR3 sequence (DNA): TGTGCCAGCAGCTTACCCTCAGGATCCTACGAGCAGTACTTC. It yields the protein CASSLPSGSYEQYF.

V is TRBV6-5 and J is TRBJ1-1; 9 bases agree with TRBD1. Unmatched junction bases numbered 8, after V lost 6 bases and J lost 6 bases. The length of the CDR3 is 14 residues. CDR1 is MNHEY, CDR2 SVGAGI, per germline. CDR3 loop: CASREDRGPPEAFF. In DNA, the CDR3 is TGTGCCAGCAGGGAGGACAGGGGACCACCTGAAGCTTTCTTT.

The CDR3 reads CASSSGTTTGELFF. In DNA form, the CDR3 reads TGCGCCAGCAGCTCCGGGACAACCACCGGGGAGCTGTTTTTT. The rearrangement links TRBV5-1 to TRBJ2-2; TRBD1 is a possible D gene (6 bases). V lost 3 bases and J 4 bases, leaving 10 bases between the germline ends. Germline V lookup: CDR1 SGHRS, CDR2 YFSETQ. The CDR3 loop spans 14 amino acids.

The chain has TRBV19 and TRBJ1-1; 8 bases are shared with TRBD1. Per germline, CDR1 LNHDA and CDR2 SQIVND (reference sequence). J was trimmed by 5 bases and V by 6 bases; bases with no gene match: 8. The CDR3 totals 14 residues. CDR3 protein: CASSARTGWTEAFF. The CDR3 DNA reads as TGTGCCAGTAGCGCCAGGACAGGGTGGACTGAAGCTTTCTTT.

V and J are TRBV7-9 and TRBJ1-2; possibly TRBD1 for D (5 bases). This CDR3 spans 15 amino acids. Germline CDR1 SEHNR, CDR2 FQNEAQ (reference sequence). Trimming removed 4 bases at V and 11 bases at J, with 23 bases between. CDR3 bases: TGTGCCAGCAGCTGGGATTTGGGGACCTCGGAGAGGTACACCTTC. As protein: CASSWDLGTSERYTF.

V is TRBV7-9 and J is TRBJ1-6, with 7 bases matching TRBD1. The CDR3 has 14 amino acids. CDR1 is SEHNR, CDR2 FQNEAQ, per germline (reference sequence). The trim removed 7 bases at V and 6 bases at J, leaving 6 bases unmatched. CDR3 coding DNA: TGTGCCAGCAATAGACAGGGAGGTAATTCACCCCTCCACTTT. This encodes CASNRQGGNSPLHF.